These T cell receptor beta chains were read from a single sample in a study of regulatory T cells in long-lasting Graves disease. Via MiXCR, TCRdb re-called the multiplex PCR reads, giving one row per CDR3 protein. There are 430,000 or so distinct CDR3 sequences in the sample; around 23% occur only once, and approximately 15% lies in the top ten. Sequenced here: peripheral blood mononuclear cells (PBMCs), sampled when the disease was refractory, from a patient treated with antithyroid drugs. These TCRs come from a female donor with Graves disease. CDR3s include the opening cysteine and the closing phenylalanine or tryptophan. A D gene is named only where the DNA matches it firmly. The size field is filled for only some rows; it gives once, few, many or a size class.

clone_size: NA; d_call: TRBD2; v_call: TRBV20-1; j_call: TRBJ2-7; cdr3_nt: TGCAGTGCTAGAGGCCAGACTAGCGGGAGTCTCCCCCCTCCTGGCGAGCAGTACTTC; cdr3_aa: CSARGQTSGSLPPPGEQYF
clone_size: many; d_call: TRBD2; v_call: TRBV28; j_call: TRBJ2-5; cdr3_nt: TGTGCCAGCAGGGGGGGACTAGCGGGACAGAAGACCCAGTACTTC; cdr3_aa: CASRGGLAGQKTQYF
clone_size: many; d_call: TRBD2; v_call: TRBV2; j_call: TRBJ2-1; cdr3_nt: TGTGCCAGCAGTGAAGCTAGCGGGAGGTACAATGAGCAGTTCTTC; cdr3_aa: CASSEASGRYNEQFF
clone_size: many; d_call: TRBD1; v_call: TRBV27; j_call: TRBJ2-2; cdr3_nt: TGTGCCAGCAAGGACAGGCGTAACACCGGGGAGCTGTTTTTT; cdr3_aa: CASKDRRNTGELFF
clone_size: NA; d_call: NA; v_call: TRBV7-2; j_call: TRBJ2-7; cdr3_nt: TGTGCCAGCAGCTTAGCTGTACTACTAACCTCGCCGACCTTCTACGGGCAGTACTTC; cdr3_aa: CASSLAVLLTSPTFYGQYF
clone_size: many; d_call: TRBD1; v_call: TRBV10-1; j_call: TRBJ2-5; cdr3_nt: TGCGCCAGCAGCCAAGGACAGGGTCCCCAGTACTTC; cdr3_aa: CASSQGQGPQYF
clone_size: many; d_call: NA; v_call: TRBV27; j_call: TRBJ2-7; cdr3_nt: TGTGCCAGCAGTTTAGGACCGATAAGCTACGAGCAGTACTTC; cdr3_aa: CASSLGPISYEQYF
clone_size: many; d_call: NA; v_call: TRBV29-1; j_call: TRBJ2-5; cdr3_nt: TGCAGCGTTGATAGTAAGGAGACCCAGTACTTC; cdr3_aa: CSVDSKETQYF
clone_size: many; d_call: NA; v_call: TRBV12-3/TRBV12-4; j_call: TRBJ2-3; cdr3_nt: TGTGCCAGCACCCTGGGGGGTCCGAATTCAGATACGCAGTATTTT; cdr3_aa: CASTLGGPNSDTQYF
clone_size: few; d_call: NA; v_call: TRBV29-1; j_call: TRBJ1-2; cdr3_nt: TGCAGCGTTGAAACAGGAAGGGGTATCAGCTATGGCTACACCTTC; cdr3_aa: CSVETGRGISYGYTF
clone_size: NA; d_call: NA; v_call: TRBV20-1; j_call: TRBJ2-1; cdr3_nt: TGCAGTGCTGGTTCTCGCCTCTCATACAATGAGCAGTTCTTC; cdr3_aa: CSAGSRLSYNEQFF
clone_size: few; d_call: NA; v_call: TRBV5-8; j_call: TRBJ2-7; cdr3_nt: TGTGCCAGTCTCGCAAGCGACTCAATAGCCGCCTACGAGCAGTACTTC; cdr3_aa: CASLASDSIAAYEQYF
clone_size: NA; d_call: NA; v_call: TRBV27; j_call: TRBJ1-2; cdr3_nt: TGTGCCAGCAATCCCTTAGGATCTAACTATGGCTACACCTTC; cdr3_aa: CASNPLGSNYGYTF
clone_size: NA; d_call: NA; v_call: TRBV7-9; j_call: TRBJ2-7; cdr3_nt: TGTGCCACCACGTCGGCTTGGGACGAGCAGTACTTC; cdr3_aa: CATTSAWDEQYF
clone_size: NA; d_call: TRBD1; v_call: TRBV18; j_call: TRBJ1-2; cdr3_nt: TGTGCCAGCTCACCAAGGGACAGAAGCGGCTACACCTTC; cdr3_aa: CASSPRDRSGYTF
clone_size: NA; d_call: NA; v_call: TRBV24-1; j_call: TRBJ2-5; cdr3_nt: TGTGCCACCGGGGGCGGCGGGGGAGAGACCCAGTACTTC; cdr3_aa: CATGGGGGETQYF
clone_size: many; d_call: NA; v_call: TRBV15; j_call: TRBJ1-2; cdr3_nt: TGTGCCACCAGCAGAGACAGAGACCACTCGCGGCCCTACTATGGCTACACCTTC; cdr3_aa: CATSRDRDHSRPYYGYTF
clone_size: many; d_call: NA; v_call: TRBV6-2/TRBV6-3; j_call: TRBJ1-3; cdr3_nt: TGTGCCACCCCGTCCGGAAACACCATATATTTT; cdr3_aa: CATPSGNTIYF
clone_size: many; d_call: NA; v_call: TRBV28; j_call: TRBJ1-2; cdr3_nt: TGTGCCAGCAGTTTTGATAGACCTCTAAAGGTTGGCTATGGCTACACCTTC; cdr3_aa: CASSFDRPLKVGYGYTF
clone_size: many; d_call: NA; v_call: TRBV29-1; j_call: TRBJ1-2; cdr3_nt: TGCAGCGTTGGGAAAGGCCGGTATGGCTACACCTTC; cdr3_aa: CSVGKGRYGYTF
clone_size: many; d_call: TRBD1; v_call: TRBV6-1; j_call: TRBJ1-1; cdr3_nt: TGTGCCAGCAGTCCCCACGGACAGGGGGCTAGCACTGAAGCTTTCTTT; cdr3_aa: CASSPHGQGASTEAFF
clone_size: many; d_call: TRBD2; v_call: TRBV28; j_call: TRBJ2-7; cdr3_nt: TGTGCCAGCAGTCTTAGCGGGAGGGCCCTCTACGAGCAGTACTTC; cdr3_aa: CASSLSGRALYEQYF
clone_size: many; d_call: TRBD2; v_call: TRBV6-2/TRBV6-3; j_call: TRBJ2-7; cdr3_nt: TGTGCCAGCAGTCCCGGACTAGGTTTTGCCGAGCAGTACTTC; cdr3_aa: CASSPGLGFAEQYF
clone_size: NA; d_call: NA; v_call: TRBV6-1; j_call: TRBJ2-7; cdr3_nt: TGTGCCAGCAGTGAAGAGGGCCTGGGTGGAGAGCAGTACTTC; cdr3_aa: CASSEEGLGGEQYF
clone_size: NA; d_call: NA; v_call: TRBV19; j_call: TRBJ1-5; cdr3_nt: TGTGCCAGTAGTCCCCGGCCCGGACAGAATAGCAATCAGCCCCAGCATTTT; cdr3_aa: CASSPRPGQNSNQPQHF
clone_size: NA; d_call: NA; v_call: TRBV20-1; j_call: TRBJ2-1; cdr3_nt: TGCAGTGCAACGACAGGAGGGAAGAGGCAGTTCTTC; cdr3_aa: CSATTGGKRQFF
clone_size: NA; d_call: TRBD1; v_call: TRBV27; j_call: TRBJ1-4; cdr3_nt: TGTGCCAGCAGTGACATACGACAGGGGGGTTATGAAAAACTGTTTTTT; cdr3_aa: CASSDIRQGGYEKLFF
clone_size: many; d_call: NA; v_call: TRBV7-2; j_call: TRBJ1-4; cdr3_nt: TGTGCCAGCAGCCGCCGGGACCGTGCTAATCTCGGGGAAAAACTGTTTTTT; cdr3_aa: CASSRRDRANLGEKLFF
clone_size: NA; d_call: NA; v_call: TRBV5-4; j_call: TRBJ2-7; cdr3_nt: TGTGCCAGCAGACCTGCCGGGGGAGAAGAGCAGTACTTC; cdr3_aa: CASRPAGGEEQYF
clone_size: NA; d_call: TRBD2; v_call: TRBV3-1; j_call: TRBJ2-3; cdr3_nt: TGTGCCAGCAGCCAAGTCCAGCGGGGAAGCACAGATACGCAGTATTTT; cdr3_aa: CASSQVQRGSTDTQYF
clone_size: once; d_call: NA; v_call: TRBV7-9; j_call: TRBJ2-1; cdr3_nt: TGTGCCAGCAGCTTACCTAGTGGACCAGGCAATGAGCAGTTCTTC; cdr3_aa: CASSLPSGPGNEQFF
clone_size: NA; d_call: TRBD1; v_call: TRBV29-1; j_call: TRBJ2-7; cdr3_nt: TGCAGCGTTTCAATGGGAACTGCAGGGGGCGAGCAGTACTTC; cdr3_aa: CSVSMGTAGGEQYF
clone_size: many; d_call: NA; v_call: TRBV7-2; j_call: TRBJ2-7; cdr3_nt: TGTGCCAGCAGCACGGGGACCGCCTACGAGCAGTACTTC; cdr3_aa: CASSTGTAYEQYF
clone_size: few; d_call: NA; v_call: TRBV18; j_call: TRBJ1-1; cdr3_nt: TGTGCCAGCTCCCCGACACAGGGACTGAACACTGAAGCTTTCTTT; cdr3_aa: CASSPTQGLNTEAFF
clone_size: many; d_call: TRBD2; v_call: TRBV12-3/TRBV12-4; j_call: TRBJ2-7; cdr3_nt: TGTGCCAGCAGTTCTCTAGCGGGAGGGCCGTACGAGCAGTACTTC; cdr3_aa: CASSSLAGGPYEQYF
clone_size: few; d_call: NA; v_call: TRBV28; j_call: TRBJ1-5; cdr3_nt: TGTGCCAGCAAGGATCAGCAACTTCAGCCCCAGCATTTT; cdr3_aa: CASKDQQLQPQHF
clone_size: many; d_call: NA; v_call: TRBV6-5; j_call: TRBJ1-5; cdr3_nt: TGTGCCAGCAGTTATTCTCGCCCTCAGCCCCAGCATTTT; cdr3_aa: CASSYSRPQPQHF
clone_size: NA; d_call: NA; v_call: TRBV27; j_call: TRBJ2-2; cdr3_nt: TGTGCCAGCAGTTCATGGGACTACACCGGGGAGCTGTTTTTT; cdr3_aa: CASSSWDYTGELFF
clone_size: few; d_call: NA; v_call: TRBV7-9; j_call: TRBJ2-5; cdr3_nt: TGTGCCAGCAGCTTCACAGTCCAAGAGACCCAGTACTTC; cdr3_aa: CASSFTVQETQYF
clone_size: NA; d_call: NA; v_call: TRBV2; j_call: TRBJ2-7; cdr3_nt: TGTGCCAGCAGCGACGCCAGGGTCTCGAGCTCCTACGAGCAGTACTTC; cdr3_aa: CASSDARVSSSYEQYF
clone_size: NA; d_call: TRBD1; v_call: TRBV20-1; j_call: TRBJ2-1; cdr3_nt: TGCAGTGCTTCTGCGGTGGGGACAGGGTTTGAATATGAGCAGTTCTTC; cdr3_aa: CSASAVGTGFEYEQFF
clone_size: many; d_call: TRBD2; v_call: TRBV28; j_call: TRBJ2-7; cdr3_nt: TGTGCCAGCAGTCGAGCGGGAGGGCCGGACGAGCAGTACTTC; cdr3_aa: CASSRAGGPDEQYF
clone_size: many; d_call: NA; v_call: TRBV20-1; j_call: TRBJ2-7; cdr3_nt: TGCAGTGCTAGAGTAGCGCAAGACTACGAGCAGTACTTC; cdr3_aa: CSARVAQDYEQYF
clone_size: many; d_call: TRBD1; v_call: TRBV29-1; j_call: TRBJ2-7; cdr3_nt: TGCAGCGGAAAAGGACAGGGGGGGTACGAGCAGTACTTC; cdr3_aa: CSGKGQGGYEQYF
clone_size: NA; d_call: TRBD2; v_call: TRBV6-2/TRBV6-3; j_call: TRBJ2-1; cdr3_nt: TGTGCCAGCAAATCTAGCGGGAGTTCCTACAATGAGCAGTTCTTC; cdr3_aa: CASKSSGSSYNEQFF
clone_size: NA; d_call: NA; v_call: TRBV27; j_call: TRBJ1-4; cdr3_nt: TGTGCCAGCAGCTGGGGGCGCGGTGGCCGGTTAGGAGAACTGTTTTTT; cdr3_aa: CASSWGRGGRLGELFF
clone_size: NA; d_call: NA; v_call: TRBV7-9; j_call: TRBJ1-4; cdr3_nt: TGTGCCAGCAGCTCGGTGGAAAAACTGTTTTTT; cdr3_aa: CASSSVEKLFF
clone_size: many; d_call: NA; v_call: TRBV28; j_call: TRBJ2-7; cdr3_nt: TGTGCCAGCAGGTCGAGGGTCTACGAGCAGTACTTC; cdr3_aa: CASRSRVYEQYF
clone_size: NA; d_call: TRBD2; v_call: TRBV6-1; j_call: TRBJ2-3; cdr3_nt: TGTGCCAGCACCCGCCCCCCCGGACTAGCGGGAGATGGAACTAGCACAGATACGCAGTATTTT; cdr3_aa: CASTRPPGLAGDGTSTDTQYF
clone_size: many; d_call: NA; v_call: TRBV6-2/TRBV6-3; j_call: TRBJ2-7; cdr3_nt: TGTGCCATCAGTGATAGTAGGAGAAGCTACGAGCAGTACTTC; cdr3_aa: CAISDSRRSYEQYF
clone_size: NA; d_call: TRBD1; v_call: TRBV5-4; j_call: TRBJ2-2; cdr3_nt: TGTGCCGCCGGGACAGGAGGCACCGGGGAGCTGTTTTTT; cdr3_aa: CAAGTGGTGELFF
clone_size: NA; d_call: NA; v_call: TRBV11-2; j_call: TRBJ2-7; cdr3_nt: TGTGCCAGCAGCTCCCCGGAGAGGAGGGCCTACGAGCGGTACTTC; cdr3_aa: CASSSPERRAYERYF
clone_size: few; d_call: TRBD2; v_call: TRBV14; j_call: TRBJ2-3; cdr3_nt: TGTGCCAGCAGCCAAGGTACTAGCGGAGATACGCAGTATTTT; cdr3_aa: CASSQGTSGDTQYF
clone_size: few; d_call: NA; v_call: TRBV6-2/TRBV6-3; j_call: TRBJ1-6; cdr3_nt: TGTGCCAGCAGTTACGGGGGGGGTACTAATTCACCCCTCCACTTT; cdr3_aa: CASSYGGGTNSPLHF
clone_size: NA; d_call: NA; v_call: TRBV12-3/TRBV12-4; j_call: TRBJ1-4; cdr3_nt: TGTGCCAGCAGACTATACTACCCTGATGGACAGTTGGGAAAACTGTTTTTT; cdr3_aa: CASRLYYPDGQLGKLFF
clone_size: few; d_call: NA; v_call: TRBV13; j_call: TRBJ2-3; cdr3_nt: TGTGCCAGCAGCTCACTAAACTGGGCAGATACGCAGTATTTT; cdr3_aa: CASSSLNWADTQYF
clone_size: few; d_call: NA; v_call: TRBV27; j_call: TRBJ1-1; cdr3_nt: TGTGCCAGCAGTTCCAACAGGGTTGGCCACACTGAAGCTTTCTTT; cdr3_aa: CASSSNRVGHTEAFF
clone_size: NA; d_call: TRBD2; v_call: TRBV6-1; j_call: TRBJ2-7; cdr3_nt: TGTGCCAGCAGTCTAGCGGGAGGCTTCTCCTACGAGCAGTACTTC; cdr3_aa: CASSLAGGFSYEQYF
clone_size: few; d_call: TRBD1; v_call: TRBV18; j_call: TRBJ1-1; cdr3_nt: TGTGCCAGCTCACCACCCGTGGGACAGGGCGGCACTGAAGCTTTCTTT; cdr3_aa: CASSPPVGQGGTEAFF